These T cell receptor beta chains were read from a single sample in a study of T cells expressing NK-cell markers. TCRdb re-analyzed the 5' RACE reads; it lists each CDR3 protein once, without DNA. The sample holds around 260,000 distinct CDR3 sequences. The sequencing sample was made of blood T cells: a sorted CD56 or NKG2C T cell subset, CD4+ or CD8+ T cells, or bulk PBMC T cells (not recorded which). The receptor source for this set is a woman between 18 and 69 years old in good health. Each CDR3 is given with its conserved first and last residue.

J gene: TRBJ1-1; V gene: TRBV10-3; CDR3 length: 15; CDR3 protein: CAISGGQGLYTEAFF
J gene: TRBJ1-2; V gene: TRBV5-6; CDR3 length: 13; CDR3 protein: CASSSEGVYGYTF
J gene: TRBJ1-1; V gene: TRBV5-1; CDR3 length: 14; CDR3 protein: CASSRVRDNTEAFF
J gene: TRBJ2-1; V gene: TRBV12-5; CDR3 length: 16; CDR3 protein: CASGLVRKGSYNEQFF
J gene: TRBJ2-7; V gene: TRBV7-8; CDR3 length: 15; CDR3 protein: CASSLVARSSYEQYF
J gene: TRBJ2-1; V gene: TRBV20-1; CDR3 length: 14; CDR3 protein: CSVTSGGTYNEQFF
J gene: TRBJ2-7; V gene: TRBV18; CDR3 length: 14; CDR3 protein: CASSPKGEVYEQYF
J gene: TRBJ1-6; V gene: TRBV9; CDR3 length: 15; CDR3 protein: CASSASGTEYSPLHF
J gene: TRBJ2-1; V gene: TRBV19; CDR3 length: 14; CDR3 protein: CASRAGMSYNEQFF
J gene: TRBJ2-7; V gene: TRBV7-2; CDR3 length: 15; CDR3 protein: CASSFSGTSGYEQYF
J gene: TRBJ2-1; V gene: TRBV7-9; CDR3 length: 15; CDR3 protein: CASSLAGALRGEQFF
J gene: TRBJ1-2; V gene: TRBV6-1; CDR3 length: 15; CDR3 protein: CASSPTLGRMYGYTF
J gene: TRBJ2-3; V gene: TRBV11-1; CDR3 length: 22; CDR3 protein: CASSLAIGRNRDTKKSTDTQYF
J gene: TRBJ1-6; V gene: TRBV6-1; CDR3 length: 15; CDR3 protein: CASSPDRGLDSPLHF
J gene: TRBJ2-5; V gene: TRBV5-4; CDR3 length: 13; CDR3 protein: CASTYRGLETQYF
J gene: TRBJ2-1; V gene: TRBV9; CDR3 length: 15; CDR3 protein: CASSVGTSGYNEQFF
J gene: TRBJ1-2; V gene: TRBV29-1; CDR3 length: 12; CDR3 protein: CSVFAVTNGYTF
J gene: TRBJ2-6; V gene: TRBV14; CDR3 length: 17; CDR3 protein: CASSKVGTASGANVLTF
J gene: TRBJ2-3; V gene: TRBV12-3/TRBV12-4; CDR3 length: 14; CDR3 protein: CASNLVWTTDTQYF
J gene: TRBJ2-5; V gene: TRBV12-5; CDR3 length: 15; CDR3 protein: CASGPGLPSWETQYF
J gene: TRBJ2-2; V gene: TRBV5-1; CDR3 length: 15; CDR3 protein: CASQLAGEGTGELFF
J gene: TRBJ1-5; V gene: TRBV27; CDR3 length: 16; CDR3 protein: CASSLGTPRGLQPQHF
J gene: TRBJ1-4; V gene: TRBV28; CDR3 length: 14; CDR3 protein: CASSAGLGREKLFF
J gene: TRBJ2-5; V gene: TRBV28; CDR3 length: 16; CDR3 protein: CASSSRTGELGETQYF
J gene: TRBJ2-3; V gene: TRBV6-2/TRBV6-3; CDR3 length: 15; CDR3 protein: CASSYSRTSTDTQYF
J gene: TRBJ2-7; V gene: TRBV5-4; CDR3 length: 14; CDR3 protein: CASSLVSGSDEQYF
J gene: TRBJ2-7; V gene: TRBV10-3; CDR3 length: 15; CDR3 protein: CAISGGSGKPYEQYF
J gene: TRBJ2-1; V gene: TRBV18; CDR3 length: 13; CDR3 protein: CASSPRQYNEQFF
J gene: TRBJ1-5; V gene: TRBV20-1; CDR3 length: 13; CDR3 protein: CSAPTGVEQPQHF
J gene: TRBJ2-2; V gene: TRBV11-2; CDR3 length: 14; CDR3 protein: CASRTLGNSGELFF
J gene: TRBJ1-2; V gene: TRBV12-3/TRBV12-4; CDR3 length: 15; CDR3 protein: CASSPGDRPNYGYTF
J gene: TRBJ1-5; V gene: TRBV12-5; CDR3 length: 14; CDR3 protein: CASGLGQGNQPQHF
J gene: TRBJ2-1; V gene: TRBV29-1; CDR3 length: 14; CDR3 protein: CSPLRAGADNEQFF
J gene: TRBJ2-5; V gene: TRBV28; CDR3 length: 15; CDR3 protein: CASSTDDRGSETQYF
J gene: TRBJ2-3; V gene: TRBV4-1; CDR3 length: 16; CDR3 protein: CASSQERIRGTDTQYF
J gene: TRBJ2-7; V gene: TRBV10-3; CDR3 length: 14; CDR3 protein: CAISGLADHYEQYF
J gene: TRBJ2-5; V gene: TRBV6-2/TRBV6-3; CDR3 length: 15; CDR3 protein: CASRGQGVHQETQYF
J gene: TRBJ2-7; V gene: TRBV18; CDR3 length: 14; CDR3 protein: CASSPAPNYYEQYF
J gene: TRBJ2-1; V gene: TRBV5-5; CDR3 length: 15; CDR3 protein: CASSLASGIYNEQFF
J gene: TRBJ2-2; V gene: TRBV12-5; CDR3 length: 15; CDR3 protein: CASGRGQQNTGELFF
J gene: TRBJ1-5; V gene: TRBV23-1; CDR3 length: 18; CDR3 protein: CASSQTRRSQVVDQPQHF
J gene: TRBJ1-5; V gene: TRBV20-1; CDR3 length: 16; CDR3 protein: CSASSSGAAKNQPQHF
J gene: TRBJ1-1; V gene: TRBV3-1; CDR3 length: 17; CDR3 protein: CASSQGVGGAMNTEAFF
J gene: TRBJ1-5; V gene: TRBV6-6; CDR3 length: 12; CDR3 protein: CASSYTDQPQHF
J gene: TRBJ2-7; V gene: TRBV6-5; CDR3 length: 15; CDR3 protein: CASSSSGVGSYEQYF
J gene: TRBJ2-7; V gene: TRBV5-1; CDR3 length: 16; CDR3 protein: CASSPNSGQGADEQYF
J gene: TRBJ2-7; V gene: TRBV18; CDR3 length: 12; CDR3 protein: CASSTIGGEQYF
J gene: TRBJ2-7; V gene: TRBV7-9; CDR3 length: 14; CDR3 protein: CASSLGQGAVEQYF
J gene: TRBJ1-4; V gene: TRBV12-3/TRBV12-4; CDR3 length: 16; CDR3 protein: CASSFNAGGFNEKLFF
J gene: TRBJ1-4; V gene: TRBV19; CDR3 length: 14; CDR3 protein: CASSTQGRGEKLFF
J gene: TRBJ2-2; V gene: TRBV16; CDR3 length: 14; CDR3 protein: CASTGTLGTGELFF
J gene: TRBJ1-2; V gene: TRBV6-1; CDR3 length: 16; CDR3 protein: CASSQTGTGNNYGYTF
J gene: TRBJ2-1; V gene: TRBV4-1; CDR3 length: 17; CDR3 protein: CASSPKRNQLVYNEQFF
J gene: TRBJ1-2; V gene: TRBV7-3; CDR3 length: 14; CDR3 protein: CASSLGQGDYGYTF
J gene: TRBJ2-5; V gene: TRBV20-1; CDR3 length: 14; CDR3 protein: CSAQRYGRGETQYF
J gene: TRBJ2-1; V gene: TRBV7-2; CDR3 length: 16; CDR3 protein: CASSPQAGVSYNEQFF
J gene: TRBJ2-2; V gene: TRBV6-5; CDR3 length: 15; CDR3 protein: CASSYLHTNTGELFF
J gene: TRBJ1-4; V gene: TRBV6-5; CDR3 length: 14; CDR3 protein: CASSYGPEREKLFF
J gene: TRBJ1-1; V gene: TRBV12-3/TRBV12-4; CDR3 length: 13; CDR3 protein: CASSLALNTEAFF